The clone carrying this T cell receptor beta chain came up many times. The data belong to a study of T cells in Graves' hyperthyroidism and ophthalmopathy. Overall study: Peripheral blood draws took place at initial diagnosis, ahead of any treatment.

Patients aged 18 to 65 with hyperthyroidism were newly diagnosed, with duration under 2 months. The PBMCs were taken from less than 11 ml of fresh peripheral blood. This CDR3 comprises 14 residues. With 0 bases removed from V and 5 bases from J, the gap between germline ends came to 11 bases. Germline V gene lookup returns CDR1 SGDLS and CDR2 YYNGEE. The CDR3 regions of TCR beta were amplified from RNA transcripts. When the TCR CDR3 underwent first-round RT-PCR, the HTBI primer set was used. TCRdb reanalysed the multiplex PCR reads using MiXCR and keeps one entry per CDR3 protein. Here the sample spans about 290,000 distinct CDR3 sequences, roughly 14% being singletons.

The gene calls are TRBV9 and TRBJ2-5; a weak D match, TRBD2 (5 bases). Sequencing input: blood. The sequence was obtained from a woman aged 25 to 45 with Graves' hyperthyroidism that later progressed to Graves' ophthalmopathy. CDR3 protein: CASSVADPGETQYF. CDR3 in DNA: TGTGCCAGCAGCGTAGCTGACCCGGGGGAGACCCAGTACTTC.